This T cell receptor (beta chain) was captured in a study of memory CD4+ T cells and cytomegalovirus serostatus. Study-wide background: Of the healthy Belgian adults, fewer than 10 were CMV seropositive and around 22 seronegative. Overall study findings and caveats: Each of approximately 73 CMV-associated TCRbeta sequences occurred in one to five individuals.

The junction had 6 bases not matched to a gene; V was cut back by 2 bases and J by 8 bases. CDR3 length: 14 residues. Germline CDR1 and CDR2: SGHDT and YYEEEE. Under the authors' procedure: After removing out-of-frame reads, around 2 million distinct TCRbeta sequences remained. Measured with immunoSEQ multiplex PCR; TCRdb has only the in-frame clones, and not every one. V, J and clone size are taken as reported in that table, and D and trimming were inferred from the DNA itself. The sample lists 50,000 to 60,000 clones, 82% occurring once. This clone was seen just once. The antigen is not known. The sort gate was single viable CD3+CD4+CD8-CD45RO+ cells for memory CD4+ T cells. Serostatus was set by detecting CMV pp150, pp28, p38, p52 IgG.

This clonotype originated in an adult in good health and CMV-seronegative. Material for sequencing was memory CD4+ T cells from blood. The J gene is TRBJ2-1, the V gene TRBV5-6, with 8 nucleotides matching TRBD2. The CDR3 coding sequence is TGTGCCAGCAGCTTTGGGACTAGATTTGATGAGCAGTTCTTC. As protein: CASSFGTRFDEQFF.